This T cell receptor beta chain stems from a study of T cell repertoires in cytomegalovirus infection. Study-level information: Recently identified HLA-C-restricted CMV epitopes were among the peptides used.

A note on this clonotype: Its antigen is unknown.

Germline loops: CDR1 SEHNR, CDR2 FQNEAQ (reference sequence). The ends were cut back, 2 bases at V and 1 base at J, with 14 bases in the middle. The CDR3 length is 16 residues. Via MiXCR, TCRdb re-called the reads, giving one row per CDR3 protein. The profile covers roughly 860,000 distinct CDR3 sequences, with less than 35% appearing a single time and around 12% taken by the ten largest. The chain employs TRBV7-9 and TRBJ1-2, with a possible D match to TRBD1 (5 bases). Material: cultured CD8+ T cells from PBMCs, obtained from culture after CMV antigen stimulation. The origin of this receptor is a human donor in good health (CMV status not recorded). Some clones in this sample may be carry-over from other donors' samples. The CDR3, as DNA: TGTGCCAGCAGCTTACGGGCAGGGACTATTAACTATGGCTACACCTTC. The encoded protein is CASSLRAGTINYGYTF. The entire variable domain, with the rest obtained from reference TRBV7-9 and TRBJ1-2, is as follows: DTGVSQNPRHKITKRGQNVTFRCDPISEHNRLYWYRQTLGQGPEFLTYFQNEAQLEKSRLLSDRFSAERPKGSFSTLEIQRTEQGDSAMYLCASSLRAGTINYGYTFGSGTRLTVV.